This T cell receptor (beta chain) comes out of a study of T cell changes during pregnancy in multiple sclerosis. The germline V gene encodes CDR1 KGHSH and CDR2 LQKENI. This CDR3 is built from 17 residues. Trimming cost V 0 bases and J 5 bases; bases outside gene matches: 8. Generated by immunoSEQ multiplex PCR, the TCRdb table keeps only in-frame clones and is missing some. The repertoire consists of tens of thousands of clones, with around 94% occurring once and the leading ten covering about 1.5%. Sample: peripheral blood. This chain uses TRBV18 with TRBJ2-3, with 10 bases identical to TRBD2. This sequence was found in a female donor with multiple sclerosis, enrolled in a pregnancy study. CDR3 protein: CASSPPSAGGPLDTQYF. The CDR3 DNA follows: TGTGCCAGCTCACCACCTTCAGCGGGAGGGCCTTTAGATACGCAGTATTTT.